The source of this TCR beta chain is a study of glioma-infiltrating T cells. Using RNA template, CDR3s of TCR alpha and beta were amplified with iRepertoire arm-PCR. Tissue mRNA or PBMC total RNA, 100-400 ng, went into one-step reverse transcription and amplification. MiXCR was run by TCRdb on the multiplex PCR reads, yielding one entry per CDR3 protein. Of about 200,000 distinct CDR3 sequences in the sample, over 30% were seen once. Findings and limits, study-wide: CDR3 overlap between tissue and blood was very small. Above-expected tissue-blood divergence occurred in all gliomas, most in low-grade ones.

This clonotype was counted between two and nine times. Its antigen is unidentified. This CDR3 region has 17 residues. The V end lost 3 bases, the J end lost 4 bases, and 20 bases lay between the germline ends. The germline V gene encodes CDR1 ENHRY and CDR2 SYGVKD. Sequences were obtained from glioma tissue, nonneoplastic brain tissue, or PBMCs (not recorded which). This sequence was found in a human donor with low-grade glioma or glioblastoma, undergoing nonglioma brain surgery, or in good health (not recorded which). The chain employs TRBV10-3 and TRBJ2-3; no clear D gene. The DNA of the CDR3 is TGTGCCATCAGTGAAGATAGGGTGTTAATTAACCCAGATACGCAGTATTTT. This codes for CAISEDRVLINPDTQYF.